These 24 T cell receptor beta chains came from one sample sequenced in a study of CD8+ T cells in alopecia areata. The sequencing template was cDNA reverse transcribed from extracted RNA. Assay: immunoSEQ multiplex PCR; the TCRdb copy retains only in-frame clones and omits some. The sample contains about 180,000 clones, about 55% of which appear only once. Treatment noted: oral pan-JAK inhibitor, 5-10 mg twice daily. Sequenced here: CD8+ T cells sorted from blood, sampled at week 24, from a patient treated with tofacitinib. These TCRs come from a human donor with alopecia areata.

With respect to this clone: A much larger clone differs from this one at a single base, so this may be a read error. The chain recombines TRBV4-3 with TRBJ2-1; no definite D call. Germline CDR1 is LGHNA and CDR2 is YSLEER. The CDR3 sequence is 13 residues long. Here the CDR3 DNA reads TGCACCAGCAGCCAATTCAACGGCAATGAGCAGTTCTTC. Translation gives CTSSQFNGNEQFF.

This clone was counted between two and nine times. J is TRBJ1-4 and V is TRBV7-2; D not certain. Trimming pared 5 bases from V and 10 bases from J, leaving 17 bases between. This CDR3 comprises 14 residues. Germline CDR1 and CDR2: SGHTA and FQGNSA. As DNA, the CDR3 is TGTGCCAGCAGCCGCACTAACAGCTTGAGAAAACTGTTTTTT. Its translation is CASSRTNSLRKLFF.

CDR3 DNA: TGTGCCAGCAGCCTCGGACAGGGTAATCAGCCCCAGCATTTT. Translation gives CASSLGQGNQPQHF. The V and J genes are TRBV7-6 and TRBJ1-5, with 8 bases fitting TRBD1. V shed 5 bases, J shed 4 bases, and the junction held 4 bases outside the gene matches. CDR3 length: 14 residues. Germline lookup yields CDR1 SGHVS and CDR2 FNYEAQ.

V is TRBV11-2 and J is TRBJ2-1; 9 bases map to TRBD1. CDR3 size: 16 residues. Trimming at V came to 5 bases and at J to 5 bases, leaving 10 bases not matched to a gene. Germline V gene data show CDR1 as SGHAT and CDR2 as FQNNGV. The CDR3 sequence is CASSGRTGAFDNEQFF. DNA of the CDR3: TGTGCCAGCAGCGGGAGGACAGGGGCGTTTGACAATGAGCAGTTCTTC.

The V call is TRBV27, the J call TRBJ2-6; D might be TRBD1 or TRBD2, each matching 6 bases. V gave up 3 bases and J gave up 3 bases, with 12 bases separating them. The CDR3 sequence is 16 residues long. CDR1 is MNHEY, CDR2 SMNVEV, per germline (reference sequence). CDR3 region: CASSLSGAGGANVLTF. CDR3 coding DNA: TGTGCCAGCAGTTTGTCGGGGGCGGGTGGGGCCAACGTCCTGACTTTC.

There are a few counts of this clone. V is TRBV10-3 and J is TRBJ2-7; 10 bases match TRBD1. Trimming at V came to 2 bases and at J to 3 bases, leaving 4 bases not matched to a gene. The CDR3 totals 15 residues. Germline loops: CDR1 ENHRY, CDR2 SYGVKD. The CDR3 spells CAISEQGQGHYEQYF. The CDR3 bases are TGTGCCATCAGTGAGCAGGGACAGGGGCACTACGAGCAGTACTTC.

CDR3 protein: CASSQDGGSQETQYF. The CDR3 DNA follows: TGCGCCAGCAGCCAAGATGGGGGTTCCCAAGAGACCCAGTACTTC. V is TRBV4-3 and J is TRBJ2-5; D is tentatively TRBD1 or TRBD2 (5 bases each). CDR3 size: 15 residues. CDR1 is LGHNA and CDR2 is YSLEER in the germline V gene. Trimming removed 0 bases from V and 1 base from J, with 9 bases in between.

The chain couples TRBV30 to TRBJ1-2; tentative D call: TRBD1 (6 bases). With 8 bases removed from V and 4 bases from J, the gap between germline ends came to 17 bases. In germline, CDR1 is GTSNPN, CDR2 SVGIG (reference sequence). The CDR3 extends over 13 amino acids. The CDR3 region has the DNA TGTGCCGGAGGGGGGTCGCCGTCCTATGGCTACACCTTC. Amino acid sequence: CAGGGSPSYGYTF.

This clone showed up just a few times. V usage is TRBV7-9 and J usage is TRBJ1-6; D unresolved. This CDR3 contains 13 residues. CDR1 and CDR2 from the germline V gene are SEHNR and FQNEAQ (reference sequence). V was clipped by 2 bases and J by 7 bases, with 6 bases between them. CDR3 protein: CASSLSVNSPLHF. DNA of the CDR3: TGTGCCAGCAGCTTATCCGTGAATTCACCCCTCCACTTT.

The J gene is TRBJ2-7, the V gene TRBV4-1, with 7 bases identical to TRBD2. CDR1 and CDR2 (germline): MGHRA, YSYEKL. V shed 1 base and J 2 bases; nucleotides not matched to a gene: 5. This CDR3 region has 15 residues. CDR3 sequence: CASSQVSGDAYEQYF. In DNA, the CDR3 is TGCGCCAGCAGCCAAGTGAGCGGGGACGCCTACGAGCAGTACTTC.

The chain carries TRBV25-1 and TRBJ2-4; D uncertain. Germline-derived CDR1 and CDR2 are MGHDK and SYGVNS. The CDR3 sequence is 13 residues long. Between the trimmed V and J ends, which lost 3 bases and 5 bases, there was a span of 8 bases. The CDR3 protein is CASSDARQNIQYF. For the CDR3, the DNA is TGTGCCAGCAGTGATGCCAGGCAAAACATTCAGTACTTC. Drawing the rest from reference TRBV25-1 and TRBJ2-4, the complete variable domain is EADIYQTPRYLVIGTGKKITLECSQTMGHDKMYWYQQDPGMELHLIHYSYGVNSTEKGDLSSESTVSRIRTEHFPLTLESARPSHTSQYLCASSDARQNIQYFGAGTRLSVL.

This clone came up a few times. The chain uses TRBV27 and TRBJ2-7, with D unclear. CDR1 is MNHEY, CDR2 SMNVEV, per germline (reference sequence). Deletions cut 5 bases from V and 3 bases from J, with 8 bases between. The CDR3 length is 12 residues. CDR3 amino acids: CASSPSNYEQYF. CDR3 nucleotides: TGTGCCAGCAGTCCCTCAAACTACGAGCAGTACTTC.

J is TRBJ1-5 and V is TRBV5-6; D is possibly TRBD1 (6 bases). The CDR3 sequence is 16 residues long. CDR1 is SGHDT and CDR2 is YYEEEE in the germline V gene. Trimming removed 4 bases from V and 0 bases from J, with 14 bases in between. CDR3 DNA sequence: TGTGCCAGCAGCCTGGGACAAGCTTATAGCAATCAGCCCCAGCATTTT. As protein: CASSLGQAYSNQPQHF.

This clone was found once. The chain recombines TRBV28 with TRBJ2-7; 9 nucleotides agree with TRBD1. The CDR3 has 17 residues. The J segment lost 3 bases and the V segment lost 5 bases, leaving 14 bases of the junction unmatched. The germline V gene encodes CDR1 MDHEN and CDR2 SYDVKM. CDR3 sequence reads: CASSPTTAGTGLYEQYF. In nucleotides, the CDR3 is TGTGCCAGCAGTCCCACGACCGCCGGGACAGGGCTCTACGAGCAGTACTTC.

This clone was detected once. The chain joins TRBV13 to TRBJ1-4; 9 bases map to TRBD1. The CDR3 runs 16 residues. The V and J ends lost 3 bases and 5 bases, in that order; junction bases with no gene match: 7. Germline CDR1 reads PRHDT; CDR2 reads FYEKMQ (reference sequence). The CDR3 is CASSFKGQGRNEKLFF. CDR3 sequence (DNA): TGTGCCAGCAGCTTTAAGGGACAGGGTAGGAATGAAAAACTGTTTTTT.

This chain links TRBV7-9 with TRBJ2-5; 7 nucleotides agree with TRBD2. Germline lookup yields CDR1 SEHNR and CDR2 FQNEAQ (reference sequence). The V and J ends lost 5 bases and 2 bases, in that order; junction bases with no gene match: 14. This CDR3 contains 17 residues. This chain's CDR3 is CASSLSTGGSKQETQYF. In DNA, the CDR3 is TGTGCCAGCAGCCTCTCCACGGGGGGATCTAAGCAAGAGACCCAGTACTTC.

The rearrangement joins TRBV4-1 to TRBJ1-5, with a possible D match to TRBD1 (5 bases). Germline CDR1 and CDR2: MGHRA and YSYEKL. V was clipped by 2 bases and J by 6 bases, with 14 bases between them. The CDR3 loop spans 15 amino acids. The CDR3 sequence: CASSQHSGGSQPQHF. CDR3 coding DNA: TGCGCCAGCAGCCAACATTCGGGGGGGAGTCAGCCCCAGCATTTT.

V gene TRBV11-1 combines with J gene TRBJ2-7; 8 nucleotides agree with TRBD1. Germline lookup yields CDR1 SGHAT and CDR2 FQDESV (reference sequence). The V gene end was trimmed by 5 bases and the J gene end by 0 bases; junction bases not matched to a gene: 3. The CDR3 is 14 residues long. The CDR3 bases are TGTGCCAGCAGCGAGGGACAGGCCTCCTACGAGCAGTACTTC. Its protein is CASSEGQASYEQYF.

The rearrangement joins TRBV7-6 to TRBJ2-3; D gene uncertain. V lost 2 bases to trimming and J lost 1 base, with 16 bases between them. The germline gives CDR1 SGHVS, CDR2 FNYEAQ. CDR3 length equals 17 residues. The DNA for the CDR3 is TGTGCCAGCAGCTTAAGCCCCATGGATCGGGGCACAGATACGCAGTATTTT. Translation: CASSLSPMDRGTDTQYF.

The chain uses TRBV11-2 and TRBJ1-2; perhaps TRBD1 as D (6 bases). Looked up from germline, CDR1 is SGHAT and CDR2 is FQNNGV. The V and J ends lost 3 bases and 3 bases respectively, with 11 bases between them. The CDR3 has 14 residues. In nucleotides, the CDR3 is TGTGCCAGCAGCTTGGGCGGGGGCGACTATGGCTACACCTTC. Its translation is CASSLGGGDYGYTF.

This clone occurred a few times. The sample holds other DNA sequences that translate to the same CDR3. The CDR3 is CSVARTENTEAFF. For the CDR3, the DNA is TGCAGCGTTGCCCGGACGGAGAACACTGAAGCTTTCTTT. The gene calls are TRBV29-1 and TRBJ1-1; D not certain. V gave up 4 bases and J gave up 1 base, with 10 bases separating them. The germline CDR1 and CDR2 sequences are SQVTM and ANQGSEA. CDR3 length equals 13 residues.

Worth noting for this clone: An end of the junction differs from the germline gene, which may be a read error. The gene calls are TRBV15 and TRBJ1-5; D remains unclear. Germline V CDR1 and CDR2: LNHNV, YYDKDF (reference sequence). The CDR3 is 12 residues long. The chain's CDR3 is CATSGINEPQHF. The CDR3 DNA follows: TGTGCCACCAGCGGGATCAATGAGCCCCAGCATTTT.

There are a few counts of this clone. The chain joins TRBV30 to TRBJ1-1, with 7 bases identical to TRBD1. V lost 6 bases, J lost 3 bases, and 4 bases stayed unmatched. This CDR3 has 12 residues. Germline values: CDR1 GTSNPN, CDR2 SVGIG (reference sequence). CDR3 nucleotides: TGTGCCTGTACACAGGGGTACACTGAAGCTTTCTTT. Amino acid sequence: CACTQGYTEAFF. The variable domain in full, completed from reference TRBV30 and TRBJ1-1, reads SQTIHQWPATLVQPVGSPLSLECTVEGTSNPNLYWYRQAAGRGLQLLFYSVGIGQISSEVPQNLSASRPQDRQFILSSKKLLLSDSGFYLCACTQGYTEAFFGQGTRLTVV.

Details on this clone: Within the sample, other DNA sequences also encode this same CDR3. The chain uses TRBV9 and TRBJ1-1; D might be TRBD1 (5 bases). V gave up 4 bases and J gave up 3 bases, with 7 bases separating them. The CDR3 is made up of 12 amino acids. From germline, CDR1 is SGDLS and CDR2 YYNGEE. CDR3 residues: CASSPGDTEAFF. For the CDR3, the DNA is TGTGCCAGCAGCCCGGGGGACACTGAAGCTTTCTTT.